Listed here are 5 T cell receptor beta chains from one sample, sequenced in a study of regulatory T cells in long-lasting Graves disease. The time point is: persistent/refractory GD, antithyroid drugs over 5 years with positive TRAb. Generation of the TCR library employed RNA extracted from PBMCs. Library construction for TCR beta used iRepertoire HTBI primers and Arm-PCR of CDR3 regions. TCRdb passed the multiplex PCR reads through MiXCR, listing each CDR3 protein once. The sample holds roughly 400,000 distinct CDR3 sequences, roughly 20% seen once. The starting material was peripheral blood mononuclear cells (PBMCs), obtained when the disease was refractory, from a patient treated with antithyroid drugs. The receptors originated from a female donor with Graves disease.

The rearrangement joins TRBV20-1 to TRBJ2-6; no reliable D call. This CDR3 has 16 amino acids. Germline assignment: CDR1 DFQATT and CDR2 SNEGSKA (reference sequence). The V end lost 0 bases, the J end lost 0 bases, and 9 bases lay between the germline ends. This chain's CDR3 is CSARDPGSSGANVLTF. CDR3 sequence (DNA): TGCAGTGCTAGAGATCCTGGCAGCTCTGGGGCCAACGTCCTGACTTTC.

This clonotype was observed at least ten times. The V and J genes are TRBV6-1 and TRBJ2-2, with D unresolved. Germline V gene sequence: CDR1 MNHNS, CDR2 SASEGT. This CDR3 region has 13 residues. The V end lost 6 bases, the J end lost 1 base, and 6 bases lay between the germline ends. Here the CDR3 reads CASSPQNTGELFF. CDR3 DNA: TGTGCCAGCAGCCCACAGAACACCGGGGAGCTGTTTTTT.

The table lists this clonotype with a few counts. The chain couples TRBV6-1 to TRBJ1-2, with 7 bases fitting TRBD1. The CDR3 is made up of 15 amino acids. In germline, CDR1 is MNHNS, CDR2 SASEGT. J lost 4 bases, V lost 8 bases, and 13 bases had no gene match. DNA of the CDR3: TGTGCCAGCTCGAGGTGGTTAGGGGGCCCCTATGGCTACACCTTC. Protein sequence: CASSRWLGGPYGYTF.

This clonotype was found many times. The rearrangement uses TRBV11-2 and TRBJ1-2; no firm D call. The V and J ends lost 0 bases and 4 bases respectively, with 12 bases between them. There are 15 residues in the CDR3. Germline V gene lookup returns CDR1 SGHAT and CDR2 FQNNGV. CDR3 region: CASSLEGQNSYGYTF. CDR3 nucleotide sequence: TGTGCCAGCAGCTTAGAGGGTCAGAACTCCTATGGCTACACCTTC.

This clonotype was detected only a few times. This CDR3 is CASSRLPSGSWTGELFF. The CDR3 DNA is TGTGCCAGCAGCCGCCTCCCTAGCGGGAGTTGGACCGGGGAGCTGTTTTTT. The chain carries TRBV6-1 and TRBJ2-2, with 10 bases lining up with TRBD2. This CDR3 spans 17 amino acids. CDR1 and CDR2 (germline): MNHNS, SASEGT. V was clipped by 6 bases and J by 5 bases; unmatched bases: 12.